This T cell receptor (beta chain) comes out of a study of CD8 T cells in ankylosing spondylitis listed by TCRdb under 2017. Background for the entire study: The study set out to find disease-linked TCR variants by profiling T cell receptor beta repertoires in ankylosing spondylitis patients and healthy donors. The full study cohort comprised about 23 ankylosing spondylitis patients and over 95 healthy donors. Samples of peripheral blood were taken, and for ankylosing spondylitis patients, synovial fluid was collected as well.

General findings and caveats noted by the study authors: The disease-linked clones were reported to be significantly enriched in matched synovial fluid samples from ankylosing spondylitis patients. The disease-linked clones showed a CD8+ phenotype and occurred at relatively low frequencies in peripheral blood. A TCR beta motif made up of eight highly homologous amino acid variants appeared to be characteristic of blood from ankylosing spondylitis patients. Some motif variants were previously reported in synovial fluid and blood of reactive arthritis patients, suggesting common disease-initiation mechanisms.

Sequencing took place on an Illumina MiSeq. TCR beta libraries were prepared by quantitative 5'-RACE with molecular barcodes. Under the source paper's analysis protocol: A new computational method based on a probabilistic model of VDJ rearrangement was used to identify disease-linked TCR variants. In TCRdb, the public reads were trimmed at Q25 with fastp and aligned with MiXCR, with productive beta chains retained. Identical CDR3 proteins give one entry, which carries the most common genes and DNA. Here the V and J calls rest on TCRdb's processing, not on the authors' analysis. The sample includes 17,000 or so distinct CDR3 sequences, with over 7% observed a single time. Of the sample, less than 40% is held by the ten largest clones. This clonotype was seen ten or more times. Its antigen target is currently unknown. Nothing much larger sits one base from this clone, and base qualities are not available.

V is trimmed back by 3 bases and J by 3 bases, and the junction contains 9 bases that no gene match accounts for. Counted from cysteine to phenylalanine, this CDR3 has 17 amino acids. CDR3 DNA only is kept here, 51 bases in frame from base 1. Per the germline V gene (reference sequence), DFQATT is the CDR1 and SNEGSKA is the CDR2. The chain is assembled from TRBV20-1 and TRBJ2-2; 11 of the junction bases match TRBD2. The specimen was blood. This receptor was taken from a male donor with ankylosing spondylitis or in good health (not recorded which). The nucleotides are TGCAGTGCTAGCCGGCGGCTAGCGGGGGGTTACACCGGGGAGCTGTTTTTT. Its protein reads: CSASRRLAGGYTGELFF.